This TCR beta chain derives from a study of identical twins. This CDR3 region has 15 residues. Germline CDR1 reads MNHNS; CDR2 reads SASEGT. V lost 7 bases and J lost 0; bases outside the gene matches: 5. Each CDR3 protein is one row after TCRdb ran MiXCR on the 5' RACE reads. The sample has hundreds of thousands of distinct CDR3 sequences; under 9.5% are singletons. Findings and caveats of the study: Out-of-frame sharing of TCR alpha in monozygotic twins was underestimated by models.

Note on this clonotype: Its antigen is still unknown.

The sample also formed part of further work on yellow fever vaccine responses in identical twins.

The V call is TRBV6-1, the J call TRBJ2-2; 7 bases align to TRBD1. The TCR sequence derives from a woman aged 18-29 years in good health. Sequencing was carried out using memory (CD45RO+) T cells sorted from blood. The CDR3 DNA reads TGTGCCAGCAATCCAACAGGGGCGAACACCGGGGAGCTGTTTTTT. This gives the protein CASNPTGANTGELFF.